This passage covers 27 T cell receptor beta chains from one sample sequenced in a study of T cells in tuberculosis. Clones were read by immunoSEQ multiplex PCR, and TCRdb kept only the in-frame ones, dropping some. Seen here are approximately 30,000 clones, roughly 92% observed once, and the top ten hold about 7.8%. Source material: PBMCs. The receptors shown here come from a donor under 30 with latent tuberculosis or without tuberculosis infection. Some clones in this sample may be carry-over from other donors' samples.

DNA of the CDR3: TGTGCTAGTGGTTTGAAACCGGACAGCTATAGCAATCAGCCCCAGCATTTT. This gives the protein CASGLKPDSYSNQPQHF. The chain employs TRBV12-5 and TRBJ1-5; maybe TRBD1 (6 bases). Germline CDR1 is LGHNT and CDR2 is FRNRAP. The CDR3 extends over 17 amino acids. Trimming pared 2 bases from V and 0 bases from J, leaving 14 bases between.

The chain links TRBV27 to TRBJ1-6; TRBD1 might be the D (6 bases). Trimming stripped 4 bases from V and 9 bases from J, with 19 bases between. CDR1 and CDR2 (germline): MNHEY, SMNVEV (reference sequence). The CDR3 consists of 16 residues. This chain's CDR3 is CASSSRQDKFISPLHF. Here the CDR3 DNA reads TGTGCCAGCAGTTCTCGACAGGATAAGTTCATTTCACCCCTCCACTTT.

The chain joins TRBV6-5 to TRBJ2-7; 7 bases are shared with TRBD1. V trimming: 5 bases; J trimming: 0 bases; junction bases outside the gene matches: 4. The CDR3 consists of 14 residues. Germline lookup yields CDR1 MNHEY and CDR2 SVGAGI. CDR3 protein: CASSPDRLSYEQYF. The CDR3 DNA follows: TGTGCCAGCAGTCCGGACAGGCTCTCCTACGAGCAGTACTTC.

The count of this clone is one. V gene TRBV5-5 combines with J gene TRBJ2-7; 8 nucleotides match TRBD2. Germline V gene lookup returns CDR1 SGHKS and CDR2 YYEKEE (reference sequence). J was trimmed by 1 base and V by 7 bases; bases with no gene match: 10. The CDR3 contains 15 residues. DNA of the CDR3: TGTGCCAGCGGATTCCGGGAGGGACTGTCCTACGAGCAGTACTTC. Residues: CASGFREGLSYEQYF.

The chain recombines TRBV27 with TRBJ2-7; maybe TRBD1 (5 bases). Trimming removed 6 bases from V and 1 base from J, with 16 bases in between. The CDR3 extends over 15 amino acids. The V gene's germline CDR1 is MNHEY and CDR2 SMNVEV (reference sequence). The CDR3 is CASSQGSGTSYEQYF. DNA of the CDR3: TGTGCCAGCAGCCAGGGTTCAGGTACTTCCTACGAGCAGTACTTC.

The chain has TRBV7-9 and TRBJ2-1; 8 positions agree with TRBD1. Per the germline V gene, CDR1 is SEHNR and CDR2 is FQNEAQ (reference sequence). This CDR3 contains 14 residues. Trimming took 5 bases from V and 4 from J; bases not matched to a gene: 4. The CDR3 DNA sequence: TGTGCCAGCAGCCATTGGACAGGGTACAATGAGCAGTTCTTC. It encodes CASSHWTGYNEQFF.

The chain combines TRBV19 with TRBJ2-1; D ambiguous. Deletions cut 3 bases from V and 12 bases from J, with 9 bases between. The CDR3 runs 11 residues. Looked up from germline, CDR1 is LNHDA and CDR2 is SQIVND (reference sequence). The DNA of the CDR3 is TGTGCCAGTAGTATGGAGAGATGGCAGTTCTTC. This encodes CASSMERWQFF. Full variable domain (rest looked up from reference TRBV19 and TRBJ2-1): DGGITQSPKYLFRKEGQNVTLSCEQNLNHDAMYWYRQDPGQGLRLIYYSQIVNDFQKGDIAEGYSVSREKKESFPLTVTSAQKNPTAFYLCASSMERWQFFGPGTRLTVL.

This clone was recorded once. The chain has TRBV19 and TRBJ2-7; 7 nucleotides match TRBD2. Trimming cost V 3 bases and J 7 bases; bases outside gene matches: 3. The CDR3 has 12 residues. Germline CDR1 and CDR2: LNHDA and SQIVND (reference sequence). The CDR3 DNA follows: TGTGCCAGTAGTATGGGCGGGAGTGAGCAGTACTTC. Translating it yields CASSMGGSEQYF.

The chain carries TRBV5-1 and TRBJ1-2; a weak D match, TRBD1 (6 bases). Germline V gene data show CDR1 as SGHRS and CDR2 as YFSETQ. The CDR3 is 12 amino acids. The germline V and J ends were trimmed by 9 bases and 1 base, with 10 bases remaining between them. CDR3 coding DNA: TGCGCCACCCGGGACAATAACTATGGCTACACCTTC. It yields the protein CATRDNNYGYTF.

This chain links TRBV30 with TRBJ2-5, with no clear D. Trimming took 1 base from V and 2 from J, leaving 11 bases between them. The CDR3 covers 14 residues. Looked up from germline, CDR1 is GTSNPN and CDR2 is SVGIG (reference sequence). The CDR3 sequence is CAWSEGGIQETQYF. CDR3 DNA: TGTGCCTGGAGTGAAGGCGGCATTCAAGAGACCCAGTACTTC.

This chain links TRBV10-2 with TRBJ2-1; 9 nucleotides agree with TRBD2. In germline, CDR1 is WSHSY, CDR2 SAAADI. Trimming removed 7 bases from V and 0 bases from J; junction bases left unmatched: 4. The CDR3 is 15 amino acids. CDR3 sequence reads: CASKNSGSSYNEQFF. CDR3 nucleotides: TGCGCCAGCAAGAATAGCGGGAGCTCCTACAATGAGCAGTTCTTC.

J is TRBJ2-3 and V is TRBV15; 8 positions agree with TRBD2. V lost 0 bases to trimming and J lost 5 bases; unmatched junction nucleotides: 7. Germline V gene data show CDR1 as LNHNV and CDR2 as YYDKDF (reference sequence). CDR3 length equals 16 residues. CDR3 nucleotides: TGTGCCACCAGCAGAGATCGGCGGGGGGTTGAAGATACGCAGTATTTT. The encoded protein is CATSRDRRGVEDTQYF. Together with reference TRBV15 and TRBJ2-3, the CDR3 gives the full variable domain: DAMVIQNPRYQVTQFGKPVTLSCSQTLNHNVMYWYQQKSSQAPKLLFHYYDKDFNNEADTPDNFQSRRPNTSFCFLDIRSPGLGDTAMYLCATSRDRRGVEDTQYFGPGTRLTVL.

The chain employs TRBV14 and TRBJ2-3; 7 positions agree with TRBD1. CDR1 and CDR2 (germline): SGHDN, FVKESK. The trim removed 1 base at V and 4 bases at J, leaving 5 bases unmatched. CDR3 length: 15 residues. In DNA form, the CDR3 reads TGTGCCAGCAGCCAAGGGGACAGTTGGGCAGATACGCAGTATTTT. This codes for CASSQGDSWADTQYF.

The CDR3 nucleotides are TGTGCCACCAGCAGAGGTACGGGGGGCAATTGGGGGAACACTGAAGCTTTCTTT. Translated: CATSRGTGGNWGNTEAFF. The V gene is TRBV15, the J gene TRBJ1-1; tentatively, D is TRBD1 (6 bases). Germline V CDR1 and CDR2: LNHNV, YYDKDF (reference sequence). This CDR3 contains 18 residues. V lost 1 base to trimming and J lost 1 base, with 19 bases between them.

The chain uses TRBV5-1 and TRBJ2-3; 7 positions match TRBD1. The CDR3 consists of 16 residues. Germline V lookup: CDR1 SGHRS, CDR2 YFSETQ. The ends lost 4 bases at V and 2 bases at J; junction bases unmatched: 10. CDR3 in amino acids: CASSTPPGQITDTQYF. The CDR3 DNA follows: TGCGCCAGCAGCACCCCGCCGGGACAGATCACAGATACGCAGTATTTT.

J is TRBJ2-7 and V is TRBV19, with D tentatively TRBD2 (6 bases). Trimming stripped 6 bases from V and 0 bases from J, with 12 bases between. Germline V gene sequence: CDR1 LNHDA, CDR2 SQIVND (reference sequence). The CDR3 has 14 amino acids. CDR3 protein: CASRVSGDSYEQYF. CDR3 DNA: TGTGCCAGTAGGGTCTCGGGGGACTCCTACGAGCAGTACTTC. Full variable domain (missing parts from reference TRBV19 and TRBJ2-7): DGGITQSPKYLFRKEGQNVTLSCEQNLNHDAMYWYRQDPGQGLRLIYYSQIVNDFQKGDIAEGYSVSREKKESFPLTVTSAQKNPTAFYLCASRVSGDSYEQYFGPGTRLTVT.

The CDR3 DNA reads as TGTGCCAGCAGTCAGAGACTCACGGAAAACTATGGCTACACCTTC. It is translated as CASSQRLTENYGYTF. V is TRBV13 and J is TRBJ1-2, with D uncertain. Trimming cost V 6 bases and J 2 bases, with 16 bases left between them. Germline values: CDR1 PRHDT, CDR2 FYEKMQ (reference sequence). The length of the CDR3 is 15 residues. Variable domain in full (rest from reference TRBV13 and TRBJ1-2): AAGVIQSPRHLIKEKRETATLKCYPIPRHDTVYWYQQGPGQDPQFLISFYEKMQSDKGSIPDRFSAQQFSDYHSELNMSSLELGDSALYFCASSQRLTENYGYTFGSGTRLTVV.

V gene TRBV30 combines with J gene TRBJ1-2; 7 bases line up with TRBD1. The length of the CDR3 is 17 residues. V gave up 4 bases and J gave up 1 base; unmatched junction bases: 15. Germline CDR1 and CDR2: GTSNPN and SVGIG (reference sequence). Written as DNA, the CDR3 is TGTGCCTGGACCCTCCACGGTGGGACAGCTCGTAACTATGGCTACACCTTC. Translating it yields CAWTLHGGTARNYGYTF.

This chain joins TRBV6-5 and TRBJ1-1; the D is unclear. CDR1 is MNHEY, CDR2 SVGAGI, per germline. Trimming left V 9 bases short and J 10 bases short, with 18 bases between. The CDR3 length is 12 residues. CDR3 loop: CASKTTGNAAFF. The CDR3 bases are TGTGCCAGTAAAACTACCGGGAACGCAGCTTTCTTT.

V gene TRBV6-1 combines with J gene TRBJ1-2, with 9 bases aligning to TRBD1. Germline lookup yields CDR1 MNHNS and CDR2 SASEGT. The CDR3 totals 16 residues. Losses at the gene ends were 2 bases for V and 6 bases for J; bases not matched to a gene: 10. CDR3 bases: TGTGCCAGCAGTGAAACCGTTCCCGGGACAGGGAATGGCTACACCTTC. It specifies CASSETVPGTGNGYTF.

The chain uses TRBV4-1 and TRBJ2-5; D is unresolved. The CDR3 is 14 amino acids. The germline CDR1 and CDR2 sequences are MGHRA and YSYEKL. Trimming cost V 4 bases and J 6 bases, with 15 bases left between them. CDR3 region: CASSLNGLEKTQYF. CDR3 coding DNA: TGCGCCAGCAGCCTAAACGGTCTGGAGAAGACCCAGTACTTC.

This clone appeared a few times. The V call is TRBV6-5, the J call TRBJ1-2; 9 bases align to TRBD1. The CDR3 loop spans 13 amino acids. J lost 8 bases, V lost 6 bases, and 7 bases had no gene match. Looked up from germline, CDR1 is MNHEY and CDR2 is SVGAGI. The CDR3 spells CASSRDRGRGYTF. CDR3 sequence (DNA): TGTGCCAGCAGCCGAGACAGGGGGAGAGGCTACACCTTC.

The V gene is TRBV15, the J gene TRBJ1-4; D perhaps matches TRBD1 (5 bases). The CDR3 covers 13 residues. V gave up 3 bases and J gave up 7 bases, with 9 bases separating them. Germline V gene sequence: CDR1 LNHNV, CDR2 YYDKDF (reference sequence). Written as DNA, the CDR3 is TGTGCCACCAGCAGGGGGCCAGGTGAAAAACTGTTTTTT. It is translated as CATSRGPGEKLFF.

This chain joins TRBV4-1 and TRBJ1-1, with 11 bases aligning to TRBD1. The V gene end was trimmed by 2 bases and the J gene end by 1 base; junction bases not matched to a gene: 6. CDR1 and CDR2 from the germline V gene are MGHRA and YSYEKL. This CDR3 comprises 17 residues. CDR3 region: CASSQLGQGAENTEAFF. CDR3 in DNA: TGCGCCAGCAGCCAACTTGGACAGGGGGCCGAGAACACTGAAGCTTTCTTT.

The rearrangement links TRBV28 to TRBJ1-2; 10 bases match TRBD1. The trim removed 10 bases at V and 3 bases at J, leaving 23 bases unmatched. The CDR3 runs 19 residues. CDR1 is MDHEN and CDR2 is SYDVKM in the germline V gene. The CDR3 DNA reads TGTGCCACCGAGGGGCGACAGGGGGCGCGGTATCTGGAGGACTATGGCTACACCTTC. As protein: CATEGRQGARYLEDYGYTF.

The chain employs TRBV9 and TRBJ2-1; 12 bases are shared with TRBD2. Trimming removed 0 bases from V and 6 bases from J; junction bases left unmatched: 7. CDR3 size: 17 residues. CDR1 and CDR2 from the germline V gene are SGDLS and YYNGEE. CDR3 DNA: TGTGCCAGCAGCGTAGGAAGCGGGACTAGCGGGCGCAATGAGCAGTTCTTC. It yields the protein CASSVGSGTSGRNEQFF.

V usage is TRBV2 and J usage is TRBJ2-3, with TRBD2 as a possible D gene (5 bases). V was trimmed by 1 base and J by 2 bases, leaving 13 bases between them. The CDR3 runs 16 residues. The germline CDR1 and CDR2 sequences are SNHLY and FYNNEI. CDR3 residues: CASSEGVALITDTQYF. Here the CDR3 DNA reads TGTGCCAGCAGTGAAGGGGTAGCGTTGATCACAGATACGCAGTATTTT.